What follows is one T cell receptor (beta chain) and its context. Participants reported their clinical history, and cohort assignment relied on those reports. This entry comes from a study of blood T cell repertoires in COVID-19. Assay used: immunoSEQ multiplex PCR; TCRdb lists only in-frame clones, some missing. The sample includes roughly 500,000 clones, roughly nine tenths of them seen just once. Trimming left V 4 bases short and J 2 bases short, with 15 bases between. There are 15 residues in the CDR3. Germline CDR1 and CDR2: ENHRY and SYGVKD. Sequencing was done on a sample of PBMCs or T cells enriched from blood (not recorded which). The chain has TRBV10-3 and TRBJ2-7; D possibly corresponds to TRBD2 (6 bases). The sequence came from a woman in her sixties or seventies who had recovered from COVID-19. CDR3 loop: CAISGRDSPPYEQYF. In nucleotides, the CDR3 is TGTGCCATCAGTGGCCGGGACTCCCCACCCTACGAGCAGTACTTC.